What follows is one T cell receptor beta chain and its context. What it recognizes is unknown. It was with 60 Vbeta and 13 Jbeta primers that the PCR ran. Only in-frame clones appear in the TCRdb table, and some are missing; sequencing was by immunoSEQ multiplex PCR. This table has about 140,000 clones, around 68% appearing once. The data are from a study of cytomegalovirus exposure and HLA in healthy donors. Background on the study: Approximately 190 million T cells yielded roughly 120 million unique TCR beta sequences in earlier analysis.

The CDR3 totals 15 residues. V shed 8 bases and J shed 5 bases, with 22 bases lying between them. Germline V gene data show CDR1 as SGHVS and CDR2 as FNYEAQ. Study outcomes and limitations: After further analysis at a later stage, 15,000 to 20,000 TCR beta sequences were associated with HLA alleles at 0.05 false discovery rate. Fewer N-insertions than the roughly 670-donor mean were reportedly shown by an Asian-associated ancestry cluster in a later analysis. The study flagged approximately 180 TCR beta chains as cytomegalovirus-associated.

The clonotype comes from a man aged 25 to 40 in good health and CMV-seropositive. The chain combines TRBV7-6 with TRBJ2-7, with D tentatively TRBD2 (5 bases). Sequencing input: PBMCs. The CDR3 DNA reads TGTGCCAGCTCGGAGGATGCGGCTCCCTCGGACGAGCAGTACTTC. Translated: CASSEDAAPSDEQYF.